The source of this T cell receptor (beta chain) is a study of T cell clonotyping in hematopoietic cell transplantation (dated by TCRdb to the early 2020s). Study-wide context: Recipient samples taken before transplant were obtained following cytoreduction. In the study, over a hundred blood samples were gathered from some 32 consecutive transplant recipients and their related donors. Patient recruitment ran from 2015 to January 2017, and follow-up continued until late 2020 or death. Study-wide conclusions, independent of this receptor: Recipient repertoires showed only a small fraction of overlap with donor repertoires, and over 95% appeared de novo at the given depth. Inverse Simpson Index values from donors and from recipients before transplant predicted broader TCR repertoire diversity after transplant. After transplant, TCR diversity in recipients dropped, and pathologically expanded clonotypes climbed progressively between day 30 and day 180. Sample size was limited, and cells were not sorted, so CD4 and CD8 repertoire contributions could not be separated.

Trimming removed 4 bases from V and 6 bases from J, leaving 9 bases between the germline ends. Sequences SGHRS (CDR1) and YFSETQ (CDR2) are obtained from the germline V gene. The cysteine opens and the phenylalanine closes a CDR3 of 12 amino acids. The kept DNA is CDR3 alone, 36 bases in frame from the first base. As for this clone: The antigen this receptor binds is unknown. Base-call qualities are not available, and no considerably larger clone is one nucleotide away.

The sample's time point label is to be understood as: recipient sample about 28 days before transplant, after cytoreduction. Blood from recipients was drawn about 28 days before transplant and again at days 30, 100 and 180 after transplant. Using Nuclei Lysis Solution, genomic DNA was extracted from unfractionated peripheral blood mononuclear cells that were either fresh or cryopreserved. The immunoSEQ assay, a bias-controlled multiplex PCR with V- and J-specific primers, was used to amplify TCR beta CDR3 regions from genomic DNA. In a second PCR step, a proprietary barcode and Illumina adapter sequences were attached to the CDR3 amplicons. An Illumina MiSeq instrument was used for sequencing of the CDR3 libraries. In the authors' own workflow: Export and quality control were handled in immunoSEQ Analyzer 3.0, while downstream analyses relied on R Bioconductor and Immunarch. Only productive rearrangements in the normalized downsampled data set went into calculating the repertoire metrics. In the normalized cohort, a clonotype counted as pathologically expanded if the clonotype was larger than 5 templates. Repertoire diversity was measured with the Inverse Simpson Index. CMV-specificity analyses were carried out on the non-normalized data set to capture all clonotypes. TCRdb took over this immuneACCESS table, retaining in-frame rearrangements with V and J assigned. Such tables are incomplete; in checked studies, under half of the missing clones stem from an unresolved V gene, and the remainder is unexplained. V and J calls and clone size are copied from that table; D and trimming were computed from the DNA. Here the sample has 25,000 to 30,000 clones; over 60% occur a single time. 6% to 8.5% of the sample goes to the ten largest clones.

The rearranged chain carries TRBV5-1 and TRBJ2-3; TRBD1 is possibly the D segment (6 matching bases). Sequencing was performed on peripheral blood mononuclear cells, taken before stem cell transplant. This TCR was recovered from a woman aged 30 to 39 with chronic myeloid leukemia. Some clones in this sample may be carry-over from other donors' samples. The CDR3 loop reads CASSRTADTQYF. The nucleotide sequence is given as TGCGCCAGCAGCCGGACAGCGGATACGCAGTATTTT.